The 20 T cell receptor beta chains in this list originate from one sample, sequenced in a study of T cell repertoires in cytomegalovirus infection. TCRdb reprocessed the reads with MiXCR, giving one entry per CDR3 protein. The data contain around 740,000 distinct CDR3 sequences, 35% to 40% of them singletons. Sequencing used PBMCs. These receptors all stem from a human donor in good health (CMV status not recorded). Some clones in this sample may be carry-over from other donors' samples.

The chain is built from TRBV7-8 and TRBJ2-3; D may be TRBD2 (5 bases). The CDR3 extends over 16 amino acids. With 4 bases removed from V and 3 bases from J, the gap between germline ends came to 17 bases. Per germline, CDR1 SGHVS and CDR2 FQNEAQ. CDR3 loop: CASSYMRVVGTDTQYF. The CDR3 DNA is TGTGCCAGCAGCTATATGAGGGTGGTAGGGACAGATACGCAGTATTTT.

The chain combines TRBV24-1 with TRBJ2-3; D call uncertain. The V end lost 5 bases, the J end lost 0 bases, and 14 bases lay between the germline ends. The CDR3 extends over 16 amino acids. CDR1 and CDR2 (germline): KGHDR, SFDVKD. In DNA, the CDR3 is TGTGCCACCAGTGTTCCAGCGAGGTTTAGCACAGATACGCAGTATTTT. Translation gives CATSVPARFSTDTQYF.

The chain carries TRBV4-1 and TRBJ2-3; D is unclear. CDR1 is MGHRA and CDR2 is YSYEKL in the germline V gene. Trimming removed 1 base at V and 5 bases at J, with 4 bases between. The CDR3 runs 12 residues. The CDR3 spells CASSQVGDTQYF. The CDR3 bases are TGCGCCAGCAGCCAAGTGGGAGATACGCAGTATTTT.

The chain uses TRBV10-3 and TRBJ1-3; 9 bases match TRBD1. V gave up 4 bases and J gave up 5 bases; unmatched junction bases: 15. This CDR3 has 18 amino acids. Germline lookup yields CDR1 ENHRY and CDR2 SYGVKD. DNA for the CDR3: TGTGCCATCAGTGTATCCAAATCCACAGGGGGCGGAAGAAACACCATATATTTT. This gives the protein CAISVSKSTGGGRNTIYF.

The chain combines TRBV7-9 with TRBJ2-1, with 8 bases aligning to TRBD1. The CDR3 covers 16 residues. V dropped 4 bases and J dropped 8; count of bases not matched to a gene: 13. Germline V CDR1 and CDR2: SEHNR, FQNEAQ (reference sequence). The CDR3 region has the DNA TGTGCCAGCAGCTCTCTCTCGACAGGGGTTTGGGATGAGCAGTTCTTC. Translating it yields CASSSLSTGVWDEQFF.

This sequence joins TRBV25-1 and TRBJ1-4; D is unclear. V was trimmed by 8 bases and J by 0 bases, leaving 13 bases between them. CDR1 MGHDK and CDR2 SYGVNS come from the germline V gene. The CDR3 loop spans 15 amino acids. The CDR3 nucleotides read TGTGCCAGCCGAAGTAGCCTTGCAACTAATGAAAAACTGTTTTTT. Translating gives CASRSSLATNEKLFF.

This clonotype was detected a few times. This chain uses TRBV14 with TRBJ2-5, with D perhaps matching TRBD2 (5 bases). Trimming shortened V by 2 bases and J by 0 bases, and 13 bases separated the two germline ends. The length of the CDR3 is 16 residues. Germline CDR1 reads SGHDN; CDR2 reads FVKESK. DNA of the CDR3: TGTGCCAGCAGCCAAACGGGGAAGGGAAACCAAGAGACCCAGTACTTC. Protein product: CASSQTGKGNQETQYF.

The gene calls are TRBV2 and TRBJ2-1, with TRBD1 matching over 9 bases. V gave up 5 bases and J gave up 1 base; unmatched junction bases: 12. CDR1 SNHLY and CDR2 FYNNEI come from the germline V gene. This CDR3 has 18 residues. DNA of the CDR3: TGTGCCAGCAGTTTTTCGACAGGGGGTACAGGATCCTACAATGAGCAGTTCTTC. It translates to CASSFSTGGTGSYNEQFF.

A few counts support this clonotype. In DNA form, the CDR3 reads TGCGCCAGCAGCTCGGGACAGGGCAATTTTAACTATGGCTACACCTTC. Protein sequence: CASSSGQGNFNYGYTF. V gene TRBV5-1 combines with J gene TRBJ1-2, with 9 bases aligning to TRBD1. The CDR3 has 16 residues. Germline V gene lookup returns CDR1 SGHRS and CDR2 YFSETQ. J lost 1 base, V lost 3 bases, and 7 bases had no gene match.

The rearrangement links TRBV19 to TRBJ1-1; D is ambiguous. V was trimmed by 4 bases and J by 0 bases, leaving 6 bases between them. The germline gives CDR1 LNHDA, CDR2 SQIVND (reference sequence). This CDR3 is built from 13 residues. Here the CDR3 DNA reads TGTGCCAGTAGTAGCGGGGTGAACACTGAAGCTTTCTTT. It translates to CASSSGVNTEAFF.

The chain joins TRBV27 to TRBJ1-4; D gene unclear. Trimming pared 6 bases from V and 8 bases from J, leaving 19 bases between. The CDR3 runs 15 residues. Germline-derived CDR1 and CDR2 are MNHEY and SMNVEV (reference sequence). The CDR3 loop reads CASRLGPTGKEKLFF. The DNA for the CDR3 is TGTGCCAGCAGGCTAGGGCCCACCGGGAAGGAAAAACTGTTTTTT.

The chain recombines TRBV12-3 or TRBV12-4 with TRBJ1-1; a possible D gene is TRBD1 (6 bases). The CDR3 loop spans 15 amino acids. V was shortened by 2 bases and J by 1 base, with 11 bases between the two germline ends. In nucleotides, the CDR3 is TGTGCCAGCAGTTTATCGGGGGCACGGAACACTGAAGCTTTCTTT. This encodes CASSLSGARNTEAFF.

V usage is TRBV7-1 and J usage is TRBJ1-1; TRBD1 matches at 8 bases. TRBV7-1 is an open reading frame whose function is uncertain. The ends lost 3 bases at V and 2 bases at J; junction bases unmatched: 8. The CDR3 runs 16 residues. The CDR3 region is CASSSAPGTGNTEAFF. The CDR3 nucleotides read TGTGCCAGCAGCTCTGCTCCCGGGACAGGAAACACTGAAGCTTTCTTT.

This CDR3 reads CASRRTDRETQYF. In DNA form, the CDR3 reads TGTGCCAGTAGGAGGACCGACCGAGAGACCCAGTACTTC. This chain links TRBV19 with TRBJ2-5; D gene uncertain. Germline CDR1 LNHDA, CDR2 SQIVND (reference sequence). The V and J ends lost 6 bases and 4 bases respectively, with 12 bases between them. The CDR3 totals 13 residues. Using reference TRBV19 and TRBJ2-5 for the parts outside the CDR3, the full variable domain is DGGITQSPKYLFRKEGQNVTLSCEQNLNHDAMYWYRQDPGQGLRLIYYSQIVNDFQKGDIAEGYSVSREKKESFPLTVTSAQKNPTAFYLCASRRTDRETQYFGPGTRLLVL.

In its sample, this clonotype was seen many times. Here the CDR3 DNA reads TGTGCCAGCAGCGCACGGACAGGGAGGGCCTACGAGCAGTACTTC. It codes for CASSARTGRAYEQYF. The rearrangement joins TRBV7-2 to TRBJ2-7; TRBD1 might be the D (8 bases). Trimming took 5 bases from V and 2 from J, leaving 16 bases between them. This CDR3 spans 15 amino acids. Per the germline V gene, CDR1 is SGHTA and CDR2 is FQGNSA.

This clonotype was recorded only once. The CDR3 DNA is TGTGCCAGCAGAAGCGGGACAGCGATCAATCAGCCCCAGCATTTT. Amino acid sequence: CASRSGTAINQPQHF. The V call is TRBV28, the J call TRBJ1-5, with 7 bases identical to TRBD1. This CDR3 is 15 amino acids long. Germline trimming cut 6 bases from V and 3 bases from J; bases unmatched to any gene: 8. CDR1 is MDHEN and CDR2 is SYDVKM in the germline V gene. The full variable domain, completed using reference TRBV28 and TRBJ1-5, is DVKVTQSSRYLVKRTGEKVFLECVQDMDHENMFWYRQDPGLGLRLIYFSYDVKMKEKGDIPEGYSVSREKKERFSLILESASTNQTSMYLCASRSGTAINQPQHFGDGTRLSIL.

This clonotype was seen many times. J is TRBJ2-7 and V is TRBV7-8; D may be TRBD2 (5 bases). Trimming pared 6 bases from V and 6 bases from J, leaving 12 bases between. There are 12 residues in the CDR3. Germline CDR1 SGHVS, CDR2 FQNEAQ. The CDR3 region is CASSPYRGEQYF. The CDR3 DNA sequence: TGTGCCAGCAGTCCGTACCGGGGCGAGCAGTACTTC.

In this sample, this clonotype turned up many times. The rearrangement links TRBV11-2 to TRBJ2-7; D ambiguous. Germline V gene data show CDR1 as SGHAT and CDR2 as FQNNGV. The germline V and J ends were trimmed by 3 bases and 3 bases, with 15 bases remaining between them. The CDR3 sequence is 15 residues long. CDR3 DNA: TGTGCCAGCAGCTTCCAGAATCCGGGTAGCTACGAGCAGTACTTC. This gives the protein CASSFQNPGSYEQYF.

The chain couples TRBV6-1 to TRBJ2-3; 10 bases match TRBD2. The CDR3 extends over 17 amino acids. Germline CDR1 MNHNS, CDR2 SASEGT. The V segment lost 0 bases and the J segment 3 bases; nucleotides outside the gene matches: 6. CDR3 DNA: TGTGCCAGCAGTGAAGCGCTGGGTAGCGGGGGGACAGATACGCAGTATTTT. This encodes CASSEALGSGGTDTQYF.

This clonotype was counted many times. The chain combines TRBV7-2 with TRBJ1-6; D call uncertain. Germline CDR1 SGHTA, CDR2 FQGNSA. Trimming left V 1 base short and J 8 bases short, with 9 bases between. This CDR3 spans 14 amino acids. As DNA, the CDR3 is TGTGCCAGCAGCTTAGAGATGGCATATTCACCCCTCCACTTT. Its translation: CASSLEMAYSPLHF.